This T cell receptor (beta chain) came from a study of blood T cell repertoires in COVID-19. About the study: Whether acute or convalescent, the COVID-19 samples came from the United States, Italy and Spain. From T cells, B-cell-depleted T cells, or PBMCs came the material, which was cDNA or gDNA.

This CDR3 comprises 14 residues. Original processing methods: Amplified reference gene primers provided the basis for estimating nucleated cell counts. This table comes from immunoSEQ multiplex PCR, and its TCRdb copy is limited to in-frame clones, with some not included. That table is the source of V, J and clone size, and D and trimming were worked out from the DNA. The sample shows roughly 14,000 clones, 90% of them seen only once. The TCR comes from a human donor in a cohort sampled during active COVID-19. The rearrangement links TRBV21-1 to TRBJ2-7; the table's D call, TRBD1, was not checked against the DNA. TRBV21-1 is given as a pseudogene. Sequenced input: peripheral blood. DNA for the CDR3: TGTGCCAGCAGCAAACGGGACAGGGGTGGCGAGCAGTACTTC. It is translated as CASSKRDRGGEQYF.